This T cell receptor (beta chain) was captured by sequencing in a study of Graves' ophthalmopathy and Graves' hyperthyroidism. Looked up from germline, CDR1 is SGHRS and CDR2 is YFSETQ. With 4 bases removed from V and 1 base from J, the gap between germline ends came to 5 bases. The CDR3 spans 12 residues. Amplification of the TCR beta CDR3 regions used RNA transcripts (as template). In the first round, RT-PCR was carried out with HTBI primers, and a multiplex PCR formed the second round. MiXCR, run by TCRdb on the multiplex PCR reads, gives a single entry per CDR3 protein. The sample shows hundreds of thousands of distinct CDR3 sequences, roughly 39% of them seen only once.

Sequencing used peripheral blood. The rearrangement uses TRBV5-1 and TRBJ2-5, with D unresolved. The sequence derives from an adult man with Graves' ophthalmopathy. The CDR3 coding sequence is TGCGCCAGCAGCCAATCCCAAGAGACCCAGTACTTC. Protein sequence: CASSQSQETQYF.